What follows are 10 T cell receptor beta chains derived from one specimen sequenced in a study of blood T cells in healthy people across ages. Primers used in a second PCR of about 6 to 11 cycles were a sample-barcoded 5' primer and a J-beta primer mix. TCRdb reprocessed the 5' RACE reads via MiXCR and lists one record per CDR3 protein. The sample carries 1.4 million or so distinct CDR3 sequences, roughly two fifths recorded once. The sequenced sample was blood. The origin of the receptors is a woman younger than 35 in good health.

This clonotype was observed a handful of times. The J gene is TRBJ1-5, the V gene TRBV20-1; D not certain. V was trimmed by 1 base and J by 0 bases, leaving 13 bases between them. Looked up from germline, CDR1 is DFQATT and CDR2 is SNEGSKA (reference sequence). This CDR3 is 16 amino acids long. CDR3 in amino acids: CSARAPGGYSNQPQHF. CDR3 nucleotides: TGCAGTGCTAGAGCCCCGGGCGGCTATAGCAATCAGCCCCAGCATTTT.

The chain carries TRBV5-6 and TRBJ1-1; tentative D call: TRBD1 (5 bases). The germline CDR1 and CDR2 sequences are SGHDT and YYEEEE. V shed 0 bases and J shed 4 bases, with 13 bases lying between them. The CDR3 loop spans 15 amino acids. The CDR3 DNA follows: TGTGCCAGCAGCTTGGCCTCGGGGCTGGGCACTGAAGCTTTCTTT. Its protein product is CASSLASGLGTEAFF.

V and J are TRBV7-9 and TRBJ2-1; perhaps TRBD2 as D (6 bases). The V gene lost 0 bases and the J gene lost 5 bases, with 20 bases spanning the gap. This CDR3 is 18 amino acids long. CDR1 SEHNR and CDR2 FQNEAQ come from the germline V gene (reference sequence). The CDR3 loop reads CASSLAGLRPRGNNEQFF. CDR3 nucleotides: TGTGCCAGCAGCTTAGCGGGCCTTCGTCCACGCGGGAACAATGAGCAGTTCTTC.

The chain employs TRBV7-2 and TRBJ2-4; the match to TRBD1 covers 9 bases. CDR3 size: 17 residues. The germline gives CDR1 SGHTA, CDR2 FQGNSA. V dropped 1 base and J dropped 0; count of bases not matched to a gene: 4. CDR3 region: CTSSLEGQGLAKNIQYF. CDR3 DNA sequence: TGTACCAGCAGCTTAGAAGGACAGGGGCTAGCCAAAAACATTCAGTACTTC.

This clonotype was recorded a few times. The chain links TRBV7-8 to TRBJ2-3; D gene unclear. This CDR3 has 14 amino acids. Germline V gene lookup returns CDR1 SGHVS and CDR2 FQNEAQ. The ends were cut back, 1 base at V and 2 bases at J, with 7 bases in the middle. CDR3 residues: CASSLVSNTDTQYF. CDR3 DNA sequence: TGTGCCAGCAGCTTAGTTAGCAACACAGATACGCAGTATTTT.

V is TRBV29-1 and J is TRBJ1-1, with D unclear. Between the trimmed V and J ends, which lost 7 bases and 3 bases, there was a span of 18 bases. The CDR3 sequence is 14 residues long. CDR1 SQVTM and CDR2 ANQGSEA come from the germline V gene. The CDR3 loop is CSAAPGAGDTEAFF. The CDR3 DNA reads as TGCAGCGCCGCTCCCGGCGCAGGTGACACTGAAGCTTTCTTT.

This clonotype was found a few times. The chain joins TRBV21-1 to TRBJ2-6; the table names TRBD1, a call not compared with the DNA. TRBV21-1 is given as a pseudogene. The length of the CDR3 is 16 residues. This CDR3 is CASRSQGRAGANVLTF. CDR3 bases: TGTGCCAGCCGGAGTCAGGGGCGAGCCGGGGCCAACGTCCTGACTTTC.

In its sample, this clonotype was seen a few times. The V gene is TRBV6-2 or TRBV6-3, the J gene TRBJ1-1; D is possibly TRBD1 (5 bases). Deletions cut 5 bases from V and 5 bases from J, with 18 bases between. Per germline, CDR1 MNHEY and CDR2 SVGEGT. This CDR3 has 15 amino acids. The CDR3 sequence is CASSDIPGARTEAFF. CDR3 nucleotide sequence: TGTGCCAGCAGTGATATCCCCGGGGCTCGGACTGAAGCTTTCTTT.

This clonotype occurred many times. The chain has TRBV29-1 and TRBJ2-5; 8 bases align to TRBD2. Germline lookup yields CDR1 SQVTM and CDR2 ANQGSEA. The length of the CDR3 is 14 residues. Trimming took 8 bases from V and 7 from J; bases not matched to a gene: 15. DNA of the CDR3: TGCAGCTCGGTAGGGAGCGGGAGTTCTGTGACCCAGTACTTC. This translates into CSSVGSGSSVTQYF.

This clonotype was seen only a few times. The chain couples TRBV5-6 to TRBJ2-7, with a weak D call TRBD1 (7 bases). The CDR3 length is 12 residues. Per the germline V gene, CDR1 is SGHDT and CDR2 is YYEEEE. Trimming shortened V by 7 bases and J by 2 bases, and 10 bases separated the two germline ends. CDR3: CASGGTAYEQYF. Here the CDR3 DNA reads TGTGCCAGCGGAGGGACAGCCTACGAGCAGTACTTC.